The 8 T cell receptor beta chains presented below share a single source sample, sequenced in a study of blood T cell repertoires in COVID-19. TCRdb's table, derived via immunoSEQ multiplex PCR, lists solely in-frame clones and lacks some. This sample has some 250,000 clones; 70% to 90% occur once, and the top ten carry 0.95% to 1%. Sequencing was done on a sample of peripheral blood. These receptor sequences come from a woman aged 40 to 49 who had recovered from COVID-19.

Regarding this clone: Other DNA sequences in this sample translate to the same CDR3. CDR3 DNA sequence: TGCGCCAGCAGCTTGGGTCCCGGGGGAAACACCATATATTTT. This encodes CASSLGPGGNTIYF. The J gene is TRBJ1-3, the V gene TRBV5-1; D remains ambiguous. V lost 0 bases to trimming and J lost 4 bases, with 8 bases between them. Germline V gene lookup returns CDR1 SGHRS and CDR2 YFSETQ. The CDR3 is 14 amino acids.

V gene TRBV18 combines with J gene TRBJ2-1; 14 bases are a match to TRBD2. Germline CDR1 and CDR2: KGHSH and LQKENI. The CDR3 has 16 residues. V was pared by 4 bases and J by 7 bases, with 6 bases of the junction left unmatched. DNA of the CDR3: TGTGCCAGCTCACTGGCCGGGACTAGCGGGAGTAATGAGCAGTTCTTC. This codes for CASSLAGTSGSNEQFF.

The rearrangement links TRBV29-1 to TRBJ1-1; tentative D call: TRBD1 (6 bases). This CDR3 has 14 amino acids. Trimming left V 4 bases short and J 0 bases short, with 12 bases between. Germline loops: CDR1 SQVTM, CDR2 ANQGSEA. This chain's CDR3 is CSVGGQYMNTEAFF. The CDR3 nucleotides read TGCAGCGTTGGGGGGCAGTACATGAACACTGAAGCTTTCTTT.

This rearrangement joins TRBV5-3 to TRBJ1-2; 7 bases are shared with TRBD1. TRBV5-3 is an ORF; its function is uncertain. The trim removed 6 bases at V and 5 bases at J, leaving 10 bases unmatched. CDR3 length: 14 residues. CDR3 in amino acids: CARTRGQKPYGYTF. The CDR3 nucleotides read TGTGCCAGAACCAGGGGACAGAAGCCTTATGGCTACACCTTC.

The rearrangement uses TRBV19 and TRBJ2-7; 8 bases line up with TRBD2. J gave up 6 bases and V 1 base, and 2 bases lay outside the gene matches. In germline, CDR1 is LNHDA, CDR2 SQIVND (reference sequence). There are 13 residues in the CDR3. CDR3 region: CASSIGLATEQYF. CDR3 DNA: TGTGCCAGTAGTATAGGACTAGCGACCGAGCAGTACTTC.

The chain joins TRBV6-5 to TRBJ2-1, with 9 nucleotides matching TRBD2. Trimming cost V 6 bases and J 6 bases; bases outside gene matches: 9. Germline CDR1 MNHEY, CDR2 SVGAGI. The CDR3 length is 15 residues. DNA for the CDR3: TGTGCCAGCAGCCCACTTAGCGGGAGTGGCAATGAGCAGTTCTTC. It translates to CASSPLSGSGNEQFF.

V usage is TRBV6-6 and J usage is TRBJ1-2; D remains unclear. The CDR3 covers 15 residues. Trimming pared 6 bases from V and 0 bases from J, leaving 14 bases between. CDR1 is MNHNY, CDR2 SVGAGI, per germline (reference sequence). For the CDR3, the DNA is TGTGCCAGCAGAAGGGAGGGTCCGGCTAACTATGGCTACACCTTC. Protein product: CASRREGPANYGYTF.

There are a few counts of this clone. V is TRBV3-1 (or the pseudogene TRBV3-2) and J is TRBJ1-4; 9 bases are a match to TRBD1. There are 14 residues in the CDR3. With V trimmed by 4 bases and J by 8 bases, 5 bases remained unmatched. CDR1 and CDR2 (germline): LGHDT, YNNKEL (reference sequence). The CDR3 bases are TGTGCCAGCAGCCCAGGGACAGGGTGGGAAAAACTGTTTTTT. Protein product: CASSPGTGWEKLFF.